The clone carrying this T cell receptor beta chain was found once. The table came from immunoSEQ multiplex PCR; TCRdb's copy has only in-frame clones and leaves some out. The data hold roughly 300,000 clones, with 80% to 95% observed a single time. This specimen belongs to a study of blood T cell repertoires in COVID-19. The receptor comes from a woman aged 25 to 39 with COVID-19, enrolled during active disease. Sequencing was done on a sample of peripheral blood.

The CDR3 is CASSPGQGVSHEQYF. CDR3 nucleotides: TGCGCCAGCAGCCCCGGACAGGGAGTTTCCCACGAGCAGTACTTC. The chain employs TRBV5-1 and TRBJ2-7, with TRBD1 identical over 8 bases. The CDR3 length is 15 residues. Trimming removed 4 bases from V and 5 bases from J; junction bases left unmatched: 11. Looked up from germline, CDR1 is SGHRS and CDR2 is YFSETQ.